The clone carrying this T cell receptor beta chain has a count of ten or more. What it binds is unknown. These data come from a study of response to subunit inactivated influenza vaccine. Findings and limits, study-wide: Authors suggested seasonal influenza vaccinations each recruit few new T cells.

TCRdb analysed the RT-PCR reads with MiXCR anew, one entry per CDR3 protein. The table shows 550,000 to 600,000 distinct CDR3 sequences, with 12% occurring only once. The germline V and J ends were trimmed by 1 base and 3 bases, with 10 bases remaining between them. This CDR3 spans 15 amino acids. The source of this sequence is a man aged 45-60 years who received an inactivated influenza vaccine. V is TRBV12-3 or TRBV12-4 and J is TRBJ1-5; D gene uncertain. The sequenced sample was PBMCs from blood, obtained on the day of vaccination. CDR3 bases: TGTGCCAGCAGTTTAGGGAGGCGTTTCAATCAGCCCCAGCATTTT. It translates to CASSLGRRFNQPQHF.